The present entry profiles one TCR beta chain with its context. This record belongs to a study of blood T cell repertoires in COVID-19. Study background: From the United States, Italy and Spain came samples of acute and convalescent COVID-19. Sources were T cells, B-cell-depleted T cells, or PBMCs; the material itself was cDNA or gDNA.

V shed 0 bases, J shed 7 bases, and the junction held 6 bases outside the gene matches. CDR3 length equals 15 residues. Germline CDR1 is SGHRS and CDR2 is YFSETQ. Repertoires were generated with immunoSEQ multiplex PCR, while TCRdb's copy carries only in-frame clones and drops some. Among about 210,000 clones listed, 70% to 90% were seen once. The sequenced sample was peripheral blood. This chain links TRBV5-1 with TRBJ1-4, with 7 bases lining up with TRBD1. The receptor was isolated from a woman between 45 and 65 years old with active or convalescent COVID-19. As DNA, the CDR3 is TGCGCCAGCAGCTTGGATGGGACAGCCCCTGAAAAACTGTTTTTT. Translated, it gives CASSLDGTAPEKLFF.